The 23 T cell receptor beta chains below all came from one sample that was sequenced in a study of cytomegalovirus exposure and HLA in healthy donors. The PCR ran on 60 Vbeta and 13 Jbeta primers. TCRdb keeps only in-frame clones here, not all; method: immunoSEQ multiplex PCR. The table shows about 160,000 clones, with roughly 80% occurring only once. Material for sequencing was PBMCs. The receptors were sampled from a man aged 45-60 years in good health and CMV-seropositive.

V usage is TRBV7-2 and J usage is TRBJ1-6; no clear D. The CDR3 contains 14 residues. Trimming removed 4 bases at V and 5 bases at J, with 9 bases between. Germline assignment: CDR1 SGHTA and CDR2 FQGNSA. CDR3 sequence reads: CASSSDTNNSPLHF. The CDR3 DNA follows: TGTGCCAGCAGCTCCGACACGAATAATTCACCCCTCCACTTT. Based on the CDR3 plus reference TRBV7-2 and TRBJ1-6, the full variable domain is GAGVSQSPSNKVTEKGKDVELRCDPISGHTALYWYRQSLGQGLEFLIYFQGNSAPDKSGLPSDRFSAERTGGSVSTLTIQRTQQEDSAVYLCASSSDTNNSPLHFGNGTRLTVT.

Regarding this clone: The same CDR3 can be traced to other DNA sequences in this sample. The CDR3 is CASSPGQGGETQYF. The CDR3 bases are TGCGCCAGCAGCCCTGGACAGGGGGGGGAGACCCAGTACTTC. The J gene is TRBJ2-5, the V gene TRBV5-1, with 10 bases aligning to TRBD1. This CDR3 has 14 amino acids. The trim removed 4 bases at V and 5 bases at J, leaving 5 bases unmatched. CDR1 and CDR2 (germline): SGHRS, YFSETQ.

This rearrangement joins TRBV7-6 to TRBJ1-5; D is perhaps TRBD1 (6 bases). The CDR3 is 16 amino acids. CDR1 is SGHVS, CDR2 FNYEAQ, per germline. The V end lost 2 bases, the J end lost 6 bases, and 17 bases lay between the germline ends. The CDR3 DNA is TGTGCCAGCAGCTTATCCGTCAGGGGTGGAGGTCAGCCCCAGCATTTT. Amino acid sequence: CASSLSVRGGGQPQHF.

The V call is TRBV9, the J call TRBJ2-5, with a possible D match to TRBD2 (6 bases). This CDR3 region has 15 residues. CDR1 and CDR2 (germline): SGDLS, YYNGEE. The germline V and J ends were trimmed by 0 bases and 7 bases, with 16 bases remaining between them. CDR3 nucleotide sequence: TGTGCCAGCAGCGTAGCGTCTAGCTGGGAGGCGACCCAGTACTTC. Its translation is CASSVASSWEATQYF.

This sequence joins TRBV7-7 and TRBJ2-2; tentative D call: TRBD2 (6 bases). The CDR3 sequence is 15 residues long. CDR1 is SSHAT, CDR2 FNYEAQ, per germline (reference sequence). CDR3 in DNA: TGTGCTGCGGGCGGCGGGGTCTTATACACCGGGGAGCTGTTTTTT. This encodes CAAGGGVLYTGELFF.

V usage is TRBV11-2 and J usage is TRBJ2-7, with 7 bases matching TRBD1. Germline V gene lookup returns CDR1 SGHAT and CDR2 FQNNGV. This CDR3 contains 14 residues. Trimming cost V 3 bases and J 4 bases; bases outside gene matches: 6. The CDR3 DNA sequence: TGTGCCAGCAGCTTCCGGGACAGACCTTACGAGCAGTACTTC. Residues: CASSFRDRPYEQYF.

Remarks on this clone: The sample holds other DNA sequences that translate to the same CDR3. The V call is TRBV18, the J call TRBJ1-1; the D is unclear. The CDR3 sequence is 15 residues long. V was pared by 1 base and J by 0 bases, with 9 bases between. CDR1 and CDR2 (germline): KGHSH, LQKENI. This CDR3 is CASSPQNSLNTEAFF. CDR3 sequence (DNA): TGTGCCAGCTCACCACAAAACAGCCTGAACACTGAAGCTTTCTTT.

J is TRBJ1-2 and V is TRBV5-8; 7 bases line up with TRBD1. The germline CDR1 and CDR2 sequences are SGHTS and YDEGEE. The length of the CDR3 is 16 residues. V shed 1 base, J shed 0 bases, and the junction held 6 bases outside the gene matches. The CDR3: CASSLTLTGSNYGYTF. CDR3 nucleotides: TGTGCCAGCAGCTTGACCTTGACAGGGTCTAACTATGGCTACACCTTC.

This clone appeared once. This chain joins TRBV18 and TRBJ1-2, with D uncertain. The germline V gene has CDR1 KGHSH and CDR2 LQKENI. V was pared by 2 bases and J by 6 bases, with 10 bases between. CDR3 size: 13 residues. CDR3 loop: CASSPLLRDGYTF. CDR3 DNA: TGTGCCAGCTCACCATTATTACGGGATGGCTACACCTTC.

The chain joins TRBV9 to TRBJ2-7; weak D call: TRBD2 (7 bases). The germline gives CDR1 SGDLS, CDR2 YYNGEE. This CDR3 spans 15 amino acids. Trimming pared 0 bases from V and 2 bases from J, leaving 12 bases between. The CDR3 region has the DNA TGTGCCAGCAGCGTAGGTCGGGGGGCCCCCTACGAGCAGTACTTC. It specifies CASSVGRGAPYEQYF.

The chain has TRBV6-4 and TRBJ1-1; no clear D gene. Germline loops: CDR1 MRHNA, CDR2 SNTAGT. V dropped 0 bases and J dropped 10 bases, with 12 bases sitting between them. The CDR3 spans 13 residues. The DNA for the CDR3 is TGTGCCAGCAGTGACTCGCCCGGGGATGTAGCTTTCTTT. Amino acid sequence: CASSDSPGDVAFF.

This chain joins TRBV18 and TRBJ1-1; tentative D call: TRBD1 (6 bases). The CDR3 has 13 residues. Germline V gene sequence: CDR1 KGHSH, CDR2 LQKENI. Trimming shortened V by 5 bases and J by 4 bases, and 11 bases separated the two germline ends. The chain's CDR3 is CASSSGDFTEAFF. CDR3 coding DNA: TGTGCCAGCTCATCAGGGGATTTCACTGAAGCTTTCTTT. Combining the CDR3 with reference TRBV18 and TRBJ1-1 gives the whole variable domain NAGVMQNPRHLVRRRGQEARLRCSPMKGHSHVYWYRQLPEEGLKFMVYLQKENIIDESGMPKERFSAEFPKEGPSILRIQQVVRGDSAAYFCASSSGDFTEAFFGQGTRLTVV.

This chain uses TRBV4-1 with TRBJ1-2, with D tentatively TRBD1 (5 bases). Looked up from germline, CDR1 is MGHRA and CDR2 is YSYEKL. The CDR3 is made up of 17 amino acids. Between the trimmed V and J ends, which lost 0 bases and 1 base, there was a span of 15 bases. CDR3 nucleotide sequence: TGCGCCAGCAGCCAAGACTTGGCAACAGGCCTTAACTATGGCTACACCTTC. It yields the protein CASSQDLATGLNYGYTF.

The chain links TRBV29-1 to TRBJ2-7; D unresolved. This CDR3 has 11 amino acids. Germline CDR1 is SQVTM and CDR2 is ANQGSEA. V gave up 2 bases and J gave up 4 bases, with 6 bases separating them. CDR3 sequence reads: CSVENLYEQYF. The CDR3 bases are TGCAGCGTTGAAAATTTATACGAGCAGTACTTC.

This chain uses TRBV9 with TRBJ2-3; tentatively, D is TRBD2 (6 bases). CDR1 and CDR2 from the germline V gene are SGDLS and YYNGEE. The CDR3 length is 14 residues. Deletions cut 4 bases from V and 6 bases from J, with 15 bases between. The CDR3 reads CASSLDYFRDTQYF. The CDR3 DNA sequence: TGTGCCAGCAGCCTGGACTACTTCCGGGATACGCAGTATTTT.

The chain recombines TRBV4-3 with TRBJ2-3; 11 bases agree with TRBD2. This CDR3 is built from 17 residues. The J segment lost 3 bases and the V segment lost 3 bases, leaving 8 bases of the junction unmatched. Germline CDR1 is LGHNA and CDR2 is YSLEER. In DNA form, the CDR3 reads TGCGCCAGCAGCCACCTCCCCCCTAGCGGGGGGACAGATACGCAGTATTTT. It is translated as CASSHLPPSGGTDTQYF.

The chain carries TRBV11-2 and TRBJ1-1; the D is unclear. The CDR3 covers 15 residues. The germline V gene has CDR1 SGHAT and CDR2 FQNNGV. Trimming took 6 bases from V and 1 from J, leaving 15 bases between them. DNA of the CDR3: TGTGCCAGCAGGCGGGGAAGCAGCGCGAACACTGAAGCTTTCTTT. Encoded protein: CASRRGSSANTEAFF.

The V gene is TRBV11-2, the J gene TRBJ1-2; 7 bases fit TRBD1. There are 13 residues in the CDR3. J gave up 4 bases and V 5 bases, and 4 bases lay outside the gene matches. Germline CDR1 and CDR2: SGHAT and FQNNGV. The CDR3 region is CASSIGTAYGYTF. As DNA, the CDR3 is TGTGCCAGCAGCATCGGGACAGCCTATGGCTACACCTTC.

A few counts support this clone. The J gene is TRBJ1-5, the V gene TRBV5-8, with unresolved D. The ends were cut back, 7 bases at V and 4 bases at J, with 15 bases in the middle. CDR3 length: 14 residues. The germline CDR1 and CDR2 sequences are SGHTS and YDEGEE. CDR3 residues: CASRRSSGNQPQHF. In nucleotides, the CDR3 is TGTGCCAGCCGTCGCAGCAGCGGGAATCAGCCCCAGCATTTT.

This clone has a handful of counts. The rearrangement links TRBV27 to TRBJ1-5, with 8 bases fitting TRBD1. Unmatched junction bases numbered 7, after V lost 0 bases and J lost 6 bases. CDR3 size: 16 residues. CDR1 is MNHEY, CDR2 SMNVEV, per germline (reference sequence). The CDR3 DNA follows: TGTGCCAGCAGTTTATCCGGACAGGGTGCGAGTCAGCCCCAGCATTTT. Its translation: CASSLSGQGASQPQHF.

The chain is built from TRBV27 and TRBJ1-5; 11 bases match TRBD1. This CDR3 contains 15 residues. The ends lost 8 bases at V and 5 bases at J; junction bases unmatched: 8. Per the germline V gene, CDR1 is MNHEY and CDR2 is SMNVEV (reference sequence). The CDR3 nucleotides are TGTGCCAGCTGCCCCAGGACAGGGGGCCATCAGCCCCAGCATTTT. This gives the protein CASCPRTGGHQPQHF.

This rearrangement joins TRBV5-6 to TRBJ1-3, with a weak D call TRBD1 (5 bases). Germline values: CDR1 SGHDT, CDR2 YYEEEE. This CDR3 is built from 16 residues. V was shortened by 1 base and J by 0 bases, with 11 bases between the two germline ends. This CDR3 is CASSLLGASSGNTIYF. CDR3 bases: TGTGCCAGCAGCTTGCTAGGGGCGAGCTCTGGAAACACCATATATTTT.

This CDR3 reads CAIPSGGFSNTEAFF. The CDR3 bases are TGTGCCATCCCGTCGGGGGGCTTTAGTAACACTGAAGCTTTCTTT. The chain carries TRBV5-3 and TRBJ1-1; D possibly corresponds to TRBD1 (6 bases). TRBV5-3 is assigned to the ORF class and has an uncertain function. Trimming stripped 9 bases from V and 2 bases from J, with 20 bases between. The CDR3 is 15 residues long.